The 18 T cell receptor beta chains below all came from one sample that was sequenced in a study of Ad26.COV2.S vaccination and SARS-CoV-2 variants. Measured with immunoSEQ multiplex PCR; TCRdb has only the in-frame clones, and not every one. The sample holds over 100,000 clones; around 80% are singletons and the top ten take roughly 17%. The input for sequencing was peripheral blood, taken after recovery from COVID-19. The source of these receptors is a human donor who had recovered from COVID-19.

This chain links TRBV7-9 with TRBJ2-1, with D possibly matching TRBD1 (5 bases). With 5 bases removed from V and 7 bases from J, the gap between germline ends came to 15 bases. The CDR3 has 14 amino acids. Germline assignment: CDR1 SEHNR and CDR2 FQNEAQ (reference sequence). CDR3: CASSVRTQGNEQFF. Here the CDR3 DNA reads TGTGCCAGCAGCGTCCGCACCCAGGGAAATGAGCAGTTCTTC. The complete variable domain, with remaining parts taken from reference TRBV7-9 and TRBJ2-1, reads DTGVSQNPRHKITKRGQNVTFRCDPISEHNRLYWYRQTLGQGPEFLTYFQNEAQLEKSRLLSDRFSAERPKGSFSTLEIQRTEQGDSAMYLCASSVRTQGNEQFFGPGTRLTVL.

The V call is TRBV5-4, the J call TRBJ1-1; D ambiguous. The CDR3 has 15 amino acids. V gave up 2 bases and J gave up 0 bases, with 11 bases separating them. The V gene's germline CDR1 is SGHNT and CDR2 YYREEE (reference sequence). The CDR3 DNA reads TGTGCCAGCAGCTTTTATAACAGCATGAACACTGAAGCTTTCTTT. Protein product: CASSFYNSMNTEAFF.

This rearrangement joins TRBV4-1 to TRBJ1-5, with TRBD1 as a possible D gene (6 bases). V dropped 3 bases and J dropped 3 bases, with 12 bases sitting between them. The CDR3 is 15 residues long. Germline loops: CDR1 MGHRA, CDR2 YSYEKL. The CDR3 DNA reads TGCGCCAGCAGCCACCGGGACAAAAACAATCAGCCCCAGCATTTT. The encoded protein is CASSHRDKNNQPQHF.

V usage is TRBV30 and J usage is TRBJ1-1, with D perhaps matching TRBD1 (6 bases). This CDR3 spans 13 amino acids. With 4 bases removed from V and 3 bases from J, the gap between germline ends came to 12 bases. Germline loops: CDR1 GTSNPN, CDR2 SVGIG (reference sequence). DNA for the CDR3: TGTGCCTGGAATACAGGGAAGCACACTGAAGCTTTCTTT. This codes for CAWNTGKHTEAFF.

The gene calls are TRBV7-2 and TRBJ1-3; D might be TRBD1 (5 bases). The V end was cut by 4 bases, the J end by 4 bases, with 11 bases between. The CDR3 spans 14 residues. The V gene's germline CDR1 is SGHTA and CDR2 FQGNSA. Written as DNA, the CDR3 is TGTGCCAGCAGCTCGCAGGGCGCCGGAAACACCATATATTTT. It codes for CASSSQGAGNTIYF.

This clone occurred many times. V gene TRBV11-2 combines with J gene TRBJ1-4, with D hard to call. Trimming removed 6 bases from V and 0 bases from J, with 8 bases in between. The CDR3 contains 14 residues. Germline CDR1 is SGHAT and CDR2 is FQNNGV. CDR3 sequence (DNA): TGTGCCAGCAGTTTACACACAACTAATGAAAAACTGTTTTTT. Protein sequence: CASSLHTTNEKLFF.

J is TRBJ2-3 and V is TRBV7-7; 7 bases fit TRBD2. V dropped 3 bases and J dropped 5; count of bases not matched to a gene: 5. CDR1 is SSHAT, CDR2 FNYEAQ, per germline (reference sequence). The CDR3 sequence is 14 residues long. The CDR3 DNA follows: TGTGCCAGCAGCTTGGGGGGGAGTGGAGATACGCAGTATTTT. Translating it yields CASSLGGSGDTQYF.

The CDR3 protein is CASSVLGWGETQYF. The CDR3 nucleotides are TGTGCCAGCAGCGTACTAGGGTGGGGAGAGACCCAGTACTTC. The rearrangement links TRBV9 to TRBJ2-5; D is ambiguous. Germline lookup yields CDR1 SGDLS and CDR2 YYNGEE. Trimming removed 1 base at V and 4 bases at J, with 11 bases between. CDR3 length: 14 residues.

This clone was seen a single time. The CDR3 spells CASSTQGDTEAFF. The CDR3 DNA reads TGTGCCAGCAGCACCCAGGGGGACACTGAAGCTTTCTTT. The chain has TRBV9 and TRBJ1-1; 7 bases agree with TRBD1. Germline values: CDR1 SGDLS, CDR2 YYNGEE. The CDR3 runs 13 residues. Trimming took 4 bases from V and 3 from J; bases not matched to a gene: 3.

The genes are TRBV7-7 and TRBJ2-3; TRBD2 matches 10 bases. Trimming took 5 bases from V and 1 from J; bases not matched to a gene: 9. The germline CDR1 and CDR2 sequences are SSHAT and FNYEAQ (reference sequence). The CDR3 consists of 17 residues. The CDR3 DNA is TGTGCCAGCAGCCCTTCTGCGCTAGCGGGGGGCACAGATACGCAGTATTTT. Translating it yields CASSPSALAGGTDTQYF.

This clone occurred once. The chain carries TRBV2 and TRBJ2-6; D is ambiguous. V was trimmed by 3 bases and J by 0 bases, leaving 6 bases between them. Germline V gene lookup returns CDR1 SNHLY and CDR2 FYNNEI. The CDR3 has 15 residues. In DNA, the CDR3 is TGTGCCAGCAGTGACGGGCGCTCTGGGGCCAACGTCCTGACTTTC. Its translation is CASSDGRSGANVLTF. The whole variable domain, remainder taken from reference TRBV2 and TRBJ2-6, is EPEVTQTPSHQVTQMGQEVILRCVPISNHLYFYWYRQILGQKVEFLVSFYNNEISEKSEIFDDQFSVERPDGSNFTLKIRSTKLEDSAMYFCASSDGRSGANVLTFGAGSRLTVL.

The rearrangement links TRBV7-9 to TRBJ2-1, with 7 positions matching TRBD2. The CDR3 is made up of 12 amino acids. CDR1 is SEHNR, CDR2 FQNEAQ, per germline (reference sequence). J lost 6 bases, V lost 5 bases, and 1 base had no gene match. The CDR3 nucleotides read TGTGCCAGCAGCCGACTAGCCAATGAGCAGTTCTTC. It yields the protein CASSRLANEQFF.

V gene TRBV3-1 (or the pseudogene TRBV3-2) combines with J gene TRBJ2-1, with 9 positions matching TRBD2. The CDR3 has 13 residues. In germline, CDR1 is LGHDT, CDR2 YNNKEL (reference sequence). The V and J ends lost 2 bases and 9 bases, in that order; junction bases with no gene match: 2. This CDR3 is CASSQWTSVEQFF. CDR3 DNA sequence: TGTGCCAGCAGCCAATGGACTAGCGTTGAGCAGTTCTTC.

V is TRBV28 and J is TRBJ2-2; D gene unclear. Germline CDR1 and CDR2: MDHEN and SYDVKM. The CDR3 extends over 12 amino acids. Deletions cut 1 base from V and 9 bases from J, with 6 bases between. CDR3 sequence reads: CASSLSPRELFF. CDR3 DNA: TGTGCCAGCAGTTTATCTCCCAGGGAGCTGTTTTTT.

The chain uses TRBV7-2 and TRBJ2-1; 7 nucleotides align to TRBD2. Per the germline V gene, CDR1 is SGHTA and CDR2 is FQGNSA. The length of the CDR3 is 15 residues. The J segment lost 7 bases and the V segment lost 0 bases, leaving 6 bases of the junction unmatched. CDR3 loop: CASSLAGGLGNEQFF. CDR3 in DNA: TGTGCCAGCAGCTTAGCGGGGGGGTTGGGTAATGAGCAGTTCTTC.

V usage is TRBV9 and J usage is TRBJ2-6; unclear D gene. Looked up from germline, CDR1 is SGDLS and CDR2 is YYNGEE. The CDR3 contains 15 residues. V was shortened by 2 bases and J by 4 bases, with 10 bases between the two germline ends. The CDR3 DNA reads TGTGCCAGCAGCGTCTCCGGTTCGGGGGCCAACGTCCTGACTTTC. Protein product: CASSVSGSGANVLTF.

The CDR3, as DNA: TGTGCCAGCAGTACACAGGGTGCCTATGGCTACACCTTC. Translated: CASSTQGAYGYTF. This chain connects TRBV6-6 to TRBJ1-2; maybe TRBD1 (6 bases). The length of the CDR3 is 13 residues. Trimming removed 5 bases at V and 4 bases at J, with 11 bases between. CDR1 and CDR2 (germline): MNHNY, SVGAGI (reference sequence).

This sequence joins TRBV28 and TRBJ1-1; tentative D call: TRBD1 (6 bases). V lost 6 bases to trimming and J lost 1 base, with 12 bases between them. The CDR3 runs to 14 residues. Germline loops: CDR1 MDHEN, CDR2 SYDVKM. CDR3 sequence reads: CASRTGLANTEAFF. CDR3 in DNA: TGTGCCAGCAGGACAGGCTTAGCGAACACTGAAGCTTTCTTT.